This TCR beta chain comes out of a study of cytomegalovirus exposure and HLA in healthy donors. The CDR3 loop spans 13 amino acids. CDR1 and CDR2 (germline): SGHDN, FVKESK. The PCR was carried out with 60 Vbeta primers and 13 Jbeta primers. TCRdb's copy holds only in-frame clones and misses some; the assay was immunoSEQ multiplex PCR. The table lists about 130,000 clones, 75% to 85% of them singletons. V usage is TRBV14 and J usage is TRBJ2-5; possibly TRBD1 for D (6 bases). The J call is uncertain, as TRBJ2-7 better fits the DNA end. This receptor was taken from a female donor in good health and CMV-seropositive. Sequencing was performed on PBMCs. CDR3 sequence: CASGNRAGYEQYF. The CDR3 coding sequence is TGTGCCAGCGGAAACAGGGCTGGATACGAGCAGTACTTC.